The following is a T cell receptor beta chain sequence with its context. This CDR3 has 19 amino acids. Trimming at V came to 0 bases and at J to 6 bases, leaving 13 bases not matched to a gene. CDR1 and CDR2 from the germline V gene are SGHNT and YYREEE (reference sequence). This sample was taken from a study of chronic HIV infection and antiretroviral therapy. TCRdb passed the 5' RACE reads through MiXCR, listing each CDR3 protein once. The sample holds some 46,000 distinct CDR3 sequences; 15% to 20% are singletons and the top ten take approximately 3%. This sequence joins TRBV5-4 and TRBJ2-1; 12 bases are shared with TRBD2. Sequenced material: peripheral blood. This clonotype was obtained from an adult who had HIV and had not received antiretroviral therapy, or was an uninfected healthy control (not recorded which). The CDR3 nucleotides are TGTGCCAGCAGCTTGGAGAGGGCTAGCGGGAGGGCCTGGGGCAATGAGCAGTTCTTC. Translation: CASSLERASGRAWGNEQFF.